The 23 T cell receptor beta chains listed next were all sequenced from one sample in a study of shared T cell receptors in the human thymus. TCRdb keeps only in-frame clones here, not all; method: immunoSEQ multiplex PCR. The table has over 650,000 clones, over 75% seen once; the top ten hold 0.0094%. The sample was also linked to a second study, of human thymus T cells.

Sequences were obtained from thymocytes. Receptor source: a boy in the first two years of life with a congenital heart defect.

This clone was observed a single time. The rearrangement links TRBV15 to TRBJ2-7; D is possibly TRBD2 (6 bases). Germline CDR1 is LNHNV and CDR2 is YYDKDF (reference sequence). Deletions cut 0 bases from V and 1 base from J, with 16 bases between. The CDR3 consists of 17 residues. The CDR3 nucleotides are TGTGCCACCAGCAGAGATGCAGCGGGTATTGGATCCTACGAGCAGTACTTC. Translating gives CATSRDAAGIGSYEQYF.

The chain is built from TRBV28 and TRBJ2-3; 7 bases are shared with TRBD2. With V trimmed by 8 bases and J by 4 bases, 18 bases remained unmatched. The CDR3 spans 17 residues. The V gene's germline CDR1 is MDHEN and CDR2 SYDVKM. The CDR3 spells CASLRREEGARADTQYF. For the CDR3, the DNA is TGTGCCAGCCTGCGACGGGAGGAAGGGGCACGGGCAGATACGCAGTATTTT.

The gene calls are TRBV19 and TRBJ1-1, with 8 bases identical to TRBD1. Germline lookup yields CDR1 LNHDA and CDR2 SQIVND (reference sequence). CDR3 length: 15 residues. The V segment lost 3 bases and the J segment 0 bases; nucleotides outside the gene matches: 3. Here the CDR3 reads CASSIGQGMNTEAFF. The CDR3 nucleotides are TGTGCCAGTAGTATTGGACAGGGCATGAACACTGAAGCTTTCTTT.

The chain employs TRBV19 and TRBJ1-1; TRBD1 matches 7 bases. Germline V gene lookup returns CDR1 LNHDA and CDR2 SQIVND (reference sequence). V lost 3 bases to trimming and J lost 4 bases; unmatched junction nucleotides: 5. This CDR3 comprises 14 residues. The CDR3 is CASSIVQGFTEAFF. The CDR3, as DNA: TGTGCCAGTAGTATCGTACAGGGGTTCACTGAAGCTTTCTTT.

The DNA for the CDR3 is TGCGCCAGCAGACGGGACAGGGCTGGAGCGGGAGTCGAGCAGTTCTTC. Translating it yields CASRRDRAGAGVEQFF. J is TRBJ2-1 and V is TRBV5-1; possible D gene TRBD1, 9 bases. The germline V gene encodes CDR1 SGHRS and CDR2 YFSETQ. This CDR3 is 16 amino acids long. The V and J ends lost 5 bases and 10 bases respectively, with 25 bases between them.

The chain recombines TRBV11-2 with TRBJ2-7; 7 bases fit TRBD2. Germline CDR1 reads SGHAT; CDR2 reads FQNNGV. The CDR3 sequence is 17 residues long. J lost 4 bases, V lost 1 base, and 13 bases had no gene match. The CDR3 reads CASSLGRGGPKVYEQYF. The CDR3 DNA reads as TGTGCCAGCAGCTTAGGTCGGGGAGGGCCAAAAGTATACGAGCAGTACTTC.

This chain links TRBV5-4 with TRBJ2-3; TRBD2 matches at 12 bases. This CDR3 is built from 18 residues. V shed 3 bases and J 3 bases; nucleotides not matched to a gene: 11. The germline CDR1 and CDR2 sequences are SGHNT and YYREEE (reference sequence). CDR3 in amino acids: CASSSPTPGTSGTDTQYF. As DNA, the CDR3 is TGTGCCAGCAGCTCACCAACGCCCGGGACTAGCGGGACAGATACGCAGTATTTT.

This clone is a singleton in its sample. CDR3 nucleotide sequence: TGTGCCAGCAGCTTAAAACAGGGTCGGACTGAAGCTTTCTTT. Residues: CASSLKQGRTEAFF. This chain connects TRBV5-4 to TRBJ1-1, with D perhaps TRBD1 (6 bases). The CDR3 loop spans 14 amino acids. Germline assignment: CDR1 SGHNT and CDR2 YYREEE (reference sequence). Trimming pared 2 bases from V and 5 bases from J, leaving 13 bases between.

This chain connects TRBV13 to TRBJ2-2; 7 nucleotides line up with TRBD2. CDR1 is PRHDT and CDR2 is FYEKMQ in the germline V gene (reference sequence). This CDR3 has 15 residues. J lost 3 bases, V lost 4 bases, and 5 bases had no gene match. CDR3 sequence (DNA): TGTGCCAGCAGCTACGGGAGGTCTCACACCGGGGAGCTGTTTTTT. It specifies CASSYGRSHTGELFF.

This rearrangement joins TRBV4-1 to TRBJ1-3, with D tentatively TRBD1 (6 bases). CDR3 length: 17 residues. The V gene's germline CDR1 is MGHRA and CDR2 YSYEKL. The V gene lost 1 base and the J gene lost 2 bases, with 15 bases spanning the gap. CDR3 nucleotides: TGCGCCAGCAGCCAAGGAGATTTTCCAGGGGCTGGAAACACCATATATTTT. Protein sequence: CASSQGDFPGAGNTIYF.

This clone was recorded once. The same CDR3 is also encoded by other DNA sequences in this sample. The rearrangement joins TRBV27 to TRBJ1-1; D ambiguous. V was trimmed by 2 bases and J by 1 base, leaving 8 bases between them. Germline V gene lookup returns CDR1 MNHEY and CDR2 SMNVEV (reference sequence). This CDR3 spans 14 amino acids. CDR3 nucleotides: TGTGCCAGCAGTTTAGGTAGAGGGAACACTGAAGCTTTCTTT. Its translation is CASSLGRGNTEAFF.

The chain carries TRBV27 and TRBJ1-1; weak D call: TRBD1 (5 bases). V dropped 6 bases and J dropped 3 bases, with 17 bases sitting between them. CDR3 size: 15 residues. Germline-derived CDR1 and CDR2 are MNHEY and SMNVEV (reference sequence). CDR3 coding DNA: TGTGCCAGCAGCCACGTGACAGTATCGTACACTGAAGCTTTCTTT. Its protein is CASSHVTVSYTEAFF.

CDR3 coding DNA: TGTGCCAGTAGTATGGAGGGGATGGATGAAGCTTTCTTT. This codes for CASSMEGMDEAFF. The rearrangement uses TRBV19 and TRBJ1-1; D is possibly TRBD1 (5 bases). CDR3 length: 13 amino acids. Germline V gene sequence: CDR1 LNHDA, CDR2 SQIVND (reference sequence). Trimming removed 3 bases from V and 7 bases from J, with 12 bases in between.

The V and J genes are TRBV5-4 and TRBJ1-1; perhaps TRBD1 as D (5 bases). The CDR3 loop spans 14 amino acids. The V gene lost 5 bases and the J gene lost 5 bases, with 16 bases spanning the gap. Germline loops: CDR1 SGHNT, CDR2 YYREEE (reference sequence). In nucleotides, the CDR3 is TGTGCCAGCAGTGGGTCCCCCGGGGGAACTGAAGCTTTCTTT. As protein: CASSGSPGGTEAFF. Full variable domain (remainder filled in from reference TRBV5-4 and TRBJ1-1): ETGVTQSPTHLIKTRGQQVTLRCSSQSGHNTVSWYQQALGQGPQFIFQYYREEENGRGNFPPRFSGLQFPNYSSELNVNALELDDSALYLCASSGSPGGTEAFFGQGTRLTVV.

The chain recombines TRBV28 with TRBJ2-1, with 9 nucleotides matching TRBD2. Germline CDR1 and CDR2: MDHEN and SYDVKM. V shed 3 bases, J shed 8 bases, and the junction held 2 bases outside the gene matches. The CDR3 loop spans 13 amino acids. This chain's CDR3 is CASSLGLADEQFF. The CDR3 bases are TGTGCCAGCAGTTTGGGACTAGCCGATGAGCAGTTCTTC.

V and J are TRBV5-8 and TRBJ2-5, with D tentatively TRBD2 (6 bases). Deletions cut 7 bases from V and 5 bases from J, with 21 bases between. CDR1 is SGHTS and CDR2 is YDEGEE in the germline V gene. The CDR3 has 15 residues. The CDR3 spells CASPPGKEGKETQYF. CDR3 coding DNA: TGTGCCAGCCCCCCAGGGAAGGAGGGGAAGGAGACCCAGTACTTC.

The rearrangement uses TRBV28 and TRBJ2-3; 15 bases map to TRBD2. The germline CDR1 and CDR2 sequences are MDHEN and SYDVKM. This CDR3 region has 16 residues. V lost 5 bases and J lost 4; bases outside the gene matches: 4. The CDR3 nucleotides read TGTGCCAGCAGTCCGGGACTAGCGGGGGGCCCAGATACGCAGTATTTT. Protein product: CASSPGLAGGPDTQYF.

The chain uses TRBV7-6 and TRBJ2-1; D remains unclear. The germline V gene encodes CDR1 SGHVS and CDR2 FNYEAQ. Trimming pared 3 bases from V and 4 bases from J, leaving 7 bases between. The CDR3 has 13 residues. CDR3 protein: CASSLSFYNEQFF. CDR3 coding DNA: TGTGCCAGCAGCTTGAGCTTTTACAATGAGCAGTTCTTC.

The rearrangement joins TRBV11-2 to TRBJ1-1; 8 bases are shared with TRBD1. This CDR3 has 16 amino acids. The germline gives CDR1 SGHAT, CDR2 FQNNGV. Trimming took 6 bases from V and 0 from J; bases not matched to a gene: 9. The CDR3 loop reads CASSLRDRNLNTEAFF. DNA of the CDR3: TGTGCCAGCAGTCTCCGGGACAGGAACTTGAACACTGAAGCTTTCTTT.

The chain is built from TRBV30 and TRBJ1-1; 8 bases map to TRBD1. In germline, CDR1 is GTSNPN, CDR2 SVGIG (reference sequence). This CDR3 comprises 13 residues. V trimming: 8 bases; J trimming: 0 bases; junction bases outside the gene matches: 5. The CDR3 DNA is TGTGCCCGAAGGACAGGGTTGAACACTGAAGCTTTCTTT. Translation: CARRTGLNTEAFF.

The chain combines TRBV4-1 with TRBJ1-3; D call uncertain. The germline gives CDR1 MGHRA, CDR2 YSYEKL. Trimming cost V 4 bases and J 0 bases, with 13 bases left between them. This CDR3 is built from 16 residues. Written as DNA, the CDR3 is TGCGCCAGCAGCCCCGGTGAGTCTGTCTCTGGAAACACCATATATTTT. Protein sequence: CASSPGESVSGNTIYF.

CDR3 sequence reads: CASSLRISSPGTEETEAFF. The CDR3 DNA is TGTGCCAGCAGTCTTAGGATAAGTTCCCCCGGGACAGAGGAGACTGAAGCTTTCTTT. The genes are TRBV28 and TRBJ1-1; 7 nucleotides line up with TRBD1. The germline gives CDR1 MDHEN, CDR2 SYDVKM. Trimming cost V 5 bases and J 5 bases; bases outside gene matches: 23. The CDR3 has 19 residues.

The CDR3 DNA is TGTGCCAGCAGTTTTAGTAGGGCTAGCGGGTTACAAGAGACCCAGTACTTC. Encoded protein: CASSFSRASGLQETQYF. J is TRBJ2-5 and V is TRBV11-2; 8 bases are a match to TRBD2. The CDR3 runs to 17 residues. CDR1 and CDR2 (germline): SGHAT, FQNNGV. The V gene end was trimmed by 6 bases and the J gene end by 2 bases; junction bases not matched to a gene: 14.